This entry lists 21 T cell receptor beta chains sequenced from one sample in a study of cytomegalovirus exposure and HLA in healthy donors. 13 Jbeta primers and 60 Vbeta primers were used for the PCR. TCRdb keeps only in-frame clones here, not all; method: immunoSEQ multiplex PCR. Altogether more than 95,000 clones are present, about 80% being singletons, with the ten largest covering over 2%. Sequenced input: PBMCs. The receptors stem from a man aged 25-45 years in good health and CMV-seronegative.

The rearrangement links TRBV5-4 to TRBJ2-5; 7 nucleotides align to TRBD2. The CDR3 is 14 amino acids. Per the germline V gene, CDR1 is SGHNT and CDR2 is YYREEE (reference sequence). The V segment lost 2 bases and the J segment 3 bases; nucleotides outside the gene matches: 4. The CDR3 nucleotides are TGTGCCAGCAGCTTCGGGGGGAGTGAAGAGACCCAGTACTTC. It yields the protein CASSFGGSEETQYF.

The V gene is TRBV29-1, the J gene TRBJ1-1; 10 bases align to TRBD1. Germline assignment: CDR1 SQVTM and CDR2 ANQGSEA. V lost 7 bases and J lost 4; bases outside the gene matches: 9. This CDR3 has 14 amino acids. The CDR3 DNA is TGCAGCGCCTGGGACAGGGGATCGAGCACTGAAGCTTTCTTT. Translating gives CSAWDRGSSTEAFF.

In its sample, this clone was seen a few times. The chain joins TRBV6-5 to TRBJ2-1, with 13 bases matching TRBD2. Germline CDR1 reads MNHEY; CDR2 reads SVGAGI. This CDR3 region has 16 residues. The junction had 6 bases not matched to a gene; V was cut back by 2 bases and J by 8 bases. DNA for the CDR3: TGTGCCAGCAGTTACGCAGAACTAGCGGGAGGGCATGAGCAGTTCTTC. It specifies CASSYAELAGGHEQFF.

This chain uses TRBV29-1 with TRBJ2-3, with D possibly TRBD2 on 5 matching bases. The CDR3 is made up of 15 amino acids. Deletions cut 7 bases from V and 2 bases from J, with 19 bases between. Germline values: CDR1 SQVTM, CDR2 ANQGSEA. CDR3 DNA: TGCAGCGCTACTACCCACGGGGTCTTCACAGATACGCAGTATTTT. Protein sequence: CSATTHGVFTDTQYF.

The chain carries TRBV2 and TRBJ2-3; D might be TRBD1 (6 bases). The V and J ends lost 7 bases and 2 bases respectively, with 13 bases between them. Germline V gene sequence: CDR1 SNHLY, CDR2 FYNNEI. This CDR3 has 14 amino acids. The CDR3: CASTFGQYTDTQYF. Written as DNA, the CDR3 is TGTGCCAGCACCTTCGGACAGTACACAGATACGCAGTATTTT.

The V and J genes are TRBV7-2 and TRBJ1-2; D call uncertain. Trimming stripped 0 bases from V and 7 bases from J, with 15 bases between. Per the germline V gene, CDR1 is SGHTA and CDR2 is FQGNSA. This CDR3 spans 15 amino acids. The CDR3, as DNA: TGTGCCAGCAGCTTAGCTGTAGAGGCCTATGGTGGCTACACCTTC. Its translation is CASSLAVEAYGGYTF.

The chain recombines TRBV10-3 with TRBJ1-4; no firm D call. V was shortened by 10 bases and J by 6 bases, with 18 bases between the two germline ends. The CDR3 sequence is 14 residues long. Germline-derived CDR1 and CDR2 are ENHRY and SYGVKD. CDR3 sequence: CATESGVKDEKLFF. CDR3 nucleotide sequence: TGTGCCACCGAATCCGGGGTCAAAGATGAAAAACTGTTTTTT.

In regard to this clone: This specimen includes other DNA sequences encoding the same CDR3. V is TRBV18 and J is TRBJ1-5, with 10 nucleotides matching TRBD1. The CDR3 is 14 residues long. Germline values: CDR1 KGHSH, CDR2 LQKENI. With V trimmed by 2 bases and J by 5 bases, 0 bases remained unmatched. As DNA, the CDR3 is TGTGCCAGCTCACCAGGACAGGGGGATCAGCCCCAGCATTTT. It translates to CASSPGQGDQPQHF.

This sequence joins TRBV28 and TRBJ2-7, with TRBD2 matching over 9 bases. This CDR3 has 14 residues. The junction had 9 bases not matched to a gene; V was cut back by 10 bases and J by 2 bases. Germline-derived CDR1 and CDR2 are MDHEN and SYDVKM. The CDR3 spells CATELAGSTYEQYF. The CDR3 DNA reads TGTGCCACTGAACTAGCGGGTTCCACCTACGAGCAGTACTTC.

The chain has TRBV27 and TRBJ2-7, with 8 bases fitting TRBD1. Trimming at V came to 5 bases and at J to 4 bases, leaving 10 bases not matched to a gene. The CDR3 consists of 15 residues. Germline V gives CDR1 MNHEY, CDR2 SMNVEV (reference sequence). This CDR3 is CASSRTRQGMYEQYF. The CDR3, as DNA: TGTGCCAGCAGTCGAACCCGACAGGGGATGTACGAGCAGTACTTC.

CDR3 protein: CASSLEAGVKDTQYF. In nucleotides, the CDR3 is TGTGCCAGCAGCTTAGAAGCGGGGGTTAAAGATACGCAGTATTTT. This sequence joins TRBV7-9 and TRBJ2-3, with 8 bases that match TRBD2. This CDR3 is built from 15 residues. Germline assignment: CDR1 SEHNR and CDR2 FQNEAQ (reference sequence). V was pared by 1 base and J by 5 bases, with 5 bases of the junction left unmatched. Together with reference TRBV7-9 and TRBJ2-3, the CDR3 gives the full variable domain: DTGVSQNPRHKITKRGQNVTFRCDPISEHNRLYWYRQTLGQGPEFLTYFQNEAQLEKSRLLSDRFSAERPKGSFSTLEIQRTEQGDSAMYLCASSLEAGVKDTQYFGPGTRLTVL.

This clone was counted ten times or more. The CDR3 loop reads CASSFSQGNTEAFF. Written as DNA, the CDR3 is TGTGCCAGCAGCTTTAGTCAGGGGAACACTGAAGCTTTCTTT. The chain uses TRBV5-4 and TRBJ1-1; possible D gene TRBD1, 5 bases. The CDR3 sequence is 14 residues long. Per germline, CDR1 SGHNT and CDR2 YYREEE (reference sequence). V gave up 2 bases and J gave up 1 base, with 9 bases separating them.

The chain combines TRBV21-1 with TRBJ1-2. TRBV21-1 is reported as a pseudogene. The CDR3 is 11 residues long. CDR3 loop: CASVELRGYTF. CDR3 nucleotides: TGTGCCAGCGTAGAACTGCGGGGCTACACCTTC.

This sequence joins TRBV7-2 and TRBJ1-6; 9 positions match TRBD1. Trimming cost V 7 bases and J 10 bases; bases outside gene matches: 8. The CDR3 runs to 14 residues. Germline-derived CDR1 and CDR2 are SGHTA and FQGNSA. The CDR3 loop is CASNTGQGKSPLHF. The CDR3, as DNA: TGTGCCAGCAATACGGGACAGGGCAAATCACCCCTCCACTTT. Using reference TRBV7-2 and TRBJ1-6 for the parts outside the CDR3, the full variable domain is GAGVSQSPSNKVTEKGKDVELRCDPISGHTALYWYRQSLGQGLEFLIYFQGNSAPDKSGLPSDRFSAERTGGSVSTLTIQRTQQEDSAVYLCASNTGQGKSPLHFGNGTRLTVT.

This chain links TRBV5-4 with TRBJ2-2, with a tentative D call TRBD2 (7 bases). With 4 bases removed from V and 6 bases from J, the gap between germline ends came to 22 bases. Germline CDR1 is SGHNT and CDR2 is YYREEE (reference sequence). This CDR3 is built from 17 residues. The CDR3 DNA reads TGTGCCAGCAGCAGCTTTTTGATGTGGGGGGGCTCCGGGGAGCTGTTTTTT. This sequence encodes CASSSFLMWGGSGELFF. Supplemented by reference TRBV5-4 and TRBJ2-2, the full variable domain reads ETGVTQSPTHLIKTRGQQVTLRCSSQSGHNTVSWYQQALGQGPQFIFQYYREEENGRGNFPPRFSGLQFPNYSSELNVNALELDDSALYLCASSSFLMWGGSGELFFGEGSRLTVL.

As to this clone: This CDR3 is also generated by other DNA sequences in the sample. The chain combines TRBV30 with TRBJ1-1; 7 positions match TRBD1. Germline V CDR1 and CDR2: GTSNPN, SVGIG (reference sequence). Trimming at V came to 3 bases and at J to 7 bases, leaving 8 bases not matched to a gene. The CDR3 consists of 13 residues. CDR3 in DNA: TGTGCCTGGAGAAAAGGGGGCAATGGTGAAGCTTTCTTT. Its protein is CAWRKGGNGEAFF. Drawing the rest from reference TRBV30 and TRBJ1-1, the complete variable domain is SQTIHQWPATLVQPVGSPLSLECTVEGTSNPNLYWYRQAAGRGLQLLFYSVGIGQISSEVPQNLSASRPQDRQFILSSKKLLLSDSGFYLCAWRKGGNGEAFFGQGTRLTVV.

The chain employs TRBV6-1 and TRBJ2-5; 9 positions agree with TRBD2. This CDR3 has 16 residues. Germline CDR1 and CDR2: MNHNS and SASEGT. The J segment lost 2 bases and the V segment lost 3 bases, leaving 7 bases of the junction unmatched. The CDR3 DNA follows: TGTGCCAGCAGTGAGCAGGGACTAGCCGTACAAGAGACCCAGTACTTC. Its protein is CASSEQGLAVQETQYF.

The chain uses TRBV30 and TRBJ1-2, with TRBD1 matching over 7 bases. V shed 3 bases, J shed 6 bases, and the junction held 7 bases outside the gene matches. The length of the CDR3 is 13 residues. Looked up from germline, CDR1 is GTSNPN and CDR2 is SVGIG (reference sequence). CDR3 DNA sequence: TGTGCCTGGAGCCCAACAGGGGTCGATGGCTACACCTTC. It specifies CAWSPTGVDGYTF.

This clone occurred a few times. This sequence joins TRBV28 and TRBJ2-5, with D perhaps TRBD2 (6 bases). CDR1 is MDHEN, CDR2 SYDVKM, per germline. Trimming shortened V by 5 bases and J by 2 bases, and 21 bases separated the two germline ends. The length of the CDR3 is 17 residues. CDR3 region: CASSHTRIGLIQETQYF. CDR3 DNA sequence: TGTGCCAGCAGTCACACCCGCATTGGACTAATACAAGAGACCCAGTACTTC.

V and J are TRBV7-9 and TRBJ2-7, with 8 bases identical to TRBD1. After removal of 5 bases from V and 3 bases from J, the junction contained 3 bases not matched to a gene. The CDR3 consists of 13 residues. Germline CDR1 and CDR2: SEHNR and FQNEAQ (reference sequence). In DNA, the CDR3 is TGTGCCAGCAGCGAGACAGGGGTCTACGAGCAGTACTTC. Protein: CASSETGVYEQYF.

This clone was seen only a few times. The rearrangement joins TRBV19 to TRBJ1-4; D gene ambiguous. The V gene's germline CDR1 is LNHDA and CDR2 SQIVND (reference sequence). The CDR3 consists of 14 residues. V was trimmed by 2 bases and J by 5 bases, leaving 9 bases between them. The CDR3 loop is CASSITRQNEKLFF. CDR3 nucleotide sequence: TGTGCCAGTAGTATAACCAGACAAAATGAAAAACTGTTTTTT.